The clone carrying this T cell receptor (beta chain) was counted between two and nine times. These data originate in a study of blood T cell repertoires in COVID-19. Ages ranged from 18 to 89 years, with residence in about 24 US areas. Participants' reported clinical history set cohort assignment. Each recovered donor of Cohort 3 presented with two negative PCRs, clearance, or symptom resolution. As processed by the authors: Estimation of nucleated cell counts relied on the amplification of reference gene primers. Sequencing used immunoSEQ multiplex PCR; TCRdb keeps in-frame clones, though not all of them. V, J and clone size derive from that table, while D and trimming were established from the DNA sequence. The data contain 250,000 to 300,000 clones, around 85% of them singletons. Sequencing input: PBMCs or T cells enriched from blood (not recorded which). The sequence was collected from a woman between 45 and 60 years old who had recovered from COVID-19.

CDR3 amino acids: CASSYGDYGYTF. The CDR3 coding sequence is TGTGCCAGCAGCTACGGAGACTATGGCTACACCTTC. The rearrangement uses TRBV5-4 and TRBJ1-2; no clear D gene. Trimming pared 3 bases from V and 3 bases from J, leaving 6 bases between. The length of the CDR3 is 12 residues. The germline V gene has CDR1 SGHNT and CDR2 YYREEE (reference sequence).